One T cell receptor beta chain is described in this entry. The antigen is unknown. These data are taken from a study of a mutant IDH1 vaccine in newly diagnosed glioma. Study at large: Radiotherapy alone preceded vaccination by 4-6 weeks; alternatively, vaccination started with temozolomide cycles. Most patients had received both radiotherapy and temozolomide, the prior options being radiotherapy, temozolomide, or both. Treatment recipients were approximately 62% male and approximately 40% female, and their mean age was roughly 40 years.

Germline CDR1 and CDR2: SGHTS and YDEGEE. V was clipped by 4 bases and J by 8 bases; unmatched bases: 7. CDR3 length: 13 amino acids. Regarding time point: week 23, last vaccination. The investigators gave 300 ug of mutant IDH1 20-mer peptide in each vaccine dose, together with topical imiquimod. Donors harbored newly found WHO grade 3 or 4 IDH1-mutant, ATRX-lost astrocytomas. Data came from immunoSEQ multiplex PCR; TCRdb stores just in-frame clones and leaves some out. The sample has approximately 81,000 clones, 85% seen once. This clonotype was sampled from a man in his thirties or forties with glioma. Some clones in this sample may be carry-over from other donors' samples. This chain joins TRBV5-8 and TRBJ1-2, with 8 bases that match TRBD1. This sample comprised PBMCs, obtained from a glioma patient whose treatment included an IDH1 peptide vaccine. This chain's CDR3 is CASSGGQGRGYTF. The CDR3 DNA reads TGTGCCAGCAGCGGTGGACAGGGCCGCGGCTACACCTTC.